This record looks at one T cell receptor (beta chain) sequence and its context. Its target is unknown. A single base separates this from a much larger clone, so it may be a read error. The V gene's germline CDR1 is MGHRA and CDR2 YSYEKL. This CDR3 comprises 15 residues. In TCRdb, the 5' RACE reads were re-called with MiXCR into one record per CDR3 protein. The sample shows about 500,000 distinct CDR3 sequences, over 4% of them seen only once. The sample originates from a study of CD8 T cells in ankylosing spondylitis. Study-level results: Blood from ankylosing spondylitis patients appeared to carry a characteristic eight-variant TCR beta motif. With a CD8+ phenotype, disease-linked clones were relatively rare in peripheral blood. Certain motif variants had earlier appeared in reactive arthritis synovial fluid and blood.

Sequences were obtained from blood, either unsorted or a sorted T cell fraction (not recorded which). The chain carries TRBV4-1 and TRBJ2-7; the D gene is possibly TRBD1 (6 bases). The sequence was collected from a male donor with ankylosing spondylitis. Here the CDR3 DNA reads TGCGCCAGCAGCCTTCTAGGGGGTTCCGGCTACGGGCAGTACTTC. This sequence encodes CASSLLGGSGYGQYF.